The clone carrying this T cell receptor (beta chain) was counted a few times. What it binds is not known. TCRdb recomputed calls from the RT-PCR reads with MiXCR, one row per CDR3 protein. The data contain 400,000 to 550,000 distinct CDR3 sequences, approximately 24% of them seen just once; the ten biggest clones take up approximately 2%. This sample is drawn from a study of response to subunit inactivated influenza vaccine. Notes on the study in general: That few new T cells are recruited by each seasonal influenza vaccination was the authors' suggestion.

Sequenced here: CD4+ T cells sorted from PBMCs, sampled roughly 5 days after vaccination. The sequence came from a man between 50 and 59 years old who received an inactivated influenza vaccine.

CDR3 in amino acids: CAISDSGTISYEQYF. CDR3 DNA sequence: TGTGCCATCAGTGATTCCGGGACGATCTCCTACGAGCAGTACTTC. The chain recombines TRBV10-3 with TRBJ2-7; D possibly uses TRBD1 or TRBD2 (5 bases each). This CDR3 is 15 amino acids long. V lost 3 bases and J 0 bases, leaving 12 bases between the germline ends. Germline CDR1 reads ENHRY; CDR2 reads SYGVKD.